The clone carrying this T cell receptor beta chain was picked up many times. The V end was cut by 2 bases, the J end by 7 bases, with 2 bases between. From germline, CDR1 is MDHEN and CDR2 SYDVKM. CDR3 length: 11 residues. This sample was taken from a study of T cells of healthy individuals. TCRdb ran MiXCR on the 5' RACE reads and lists one entry per CDR3 protein. The sample consists of more than 85,000 distinct CDR3 sequences, approximately 18% of them appearing once. The genes are TRBV28 and TRBJ2-2, with no clear D. The receptor was derived from a human donor in good health. CDR3 sequence: CASSLSGELFF. CDR3 nucleotide sequence: TGTGCCAGCAGTTTAAGCGGGGAGCTGTTTTTT.